These T cell receptor beta chains were read from a single sample in a study of CD8 T cells in ankylosing spondylitis. TCRdb re-called the 5' RACE reads with MiXCR, one entry per CDR3 protein. The table has roughly 700,000 distinct CDR3 sequences, over 15% seen once; the top ten hold over 15%. The sequencing sample was made of blood, either unsorted or a sorted T cell fraction (not recorded which). These receptors were collected from a male donor with ankylosing spondylitis. The CDR3 runs from the conserved cysteine through the conserved F or W.

>TRBV5-1|TRBJ2-6
CASSTGRRSGANVLTF
>TRBV20-1|TRBJ2-2
CSASSRDRGGDTGELFF
>TRBV24-1|TRBJ2-1
CATSDLGGVEQFF
>TRBV5-1|TRBJ2-1
CASSRLAGRNEQFF
>TRBV11-1|TRBJ2-7
CASSSGTSGGKNSYEQYF
>TRBV5-5|TRBJ1-5
CASSLGAVQPQHF
>TRBV10-3|TRBJ1-1
CAISEDRNTEAFF
>TRBV20-1|TRBJ1-5
CSAPTSTGPNQPQHF
>TRBV20-1|TRBJ2-1
CSARDYGDPPDEQFF
>TRBV29-1|TRBJ2-7
CSVSGTPSYEQYF
>TRBV28|TRBJ2-7
CASSSVTSSYEQYF
>TRBV13|TRBJ2-5
CASSHLGLAEETQYF
>TRBV9|TRBJ1-6
CASSVEGANSPLHF
>TRBV5-1|TRBJ1-5
CASSLVPGDSNQPQHF
>TRBV20-1|TRBJ1-4
CSVGALDEKLFF
>TRBV11-2|TRBJ1-4
CASSLYVGSGNEKLFF
>TRBV12-3/TRBV12-4|TRBJ2-3
CASSLRRGGTDTQYF
>TRBV6-6|TRBJ2-1
CASRDGSCNEQFF
>TRBV12-3/TRBV12-4|TRBJ1-4
CASSRGRTNEKLFF
>TRBV2|TRBJ1-1
CASITDSSNTEAFF
>TRBV10-1|TRBJ1-3
CASSDSSSGNTIYF
>TRBV11-2|TRBJ1-3
CASSFDGRNIYF
>TRBV6-5|TRBJ1-1
CASSYRRQGGAEAFF
>TRBV20-1|TRBJ2-5
CSAPSGGGETQYF
>TRBV3-1|TRBJ2-3
CASSRRLASTDTQYF
>TRBV20-1|TRBJ2-7
CSASGTSGGPGEQYF
>TRBV14|TRBJ1-2
CASSQDLPENYGYTF
>TRBV15|TRBJ1-1
CATSRDRGLEGYQAFF
>TRBV7-6|TRBJ2-1
CASSQPAYHEQFF
>TRBV7-9|TRBJ2-7
CASSSSGGHIEQYF
>TRBV28|TRBJ1-2
CASSSGPVGGYTF
>TRBV7-8|TRBJ2-1
CASSSRGRTYNEQFF
>TRBV18|TRBJ1-1
CASSPGEWGWVAQNTEAFF
>TRBV18|TRBJ1-6
CASSSQGGDSPLHF
>TRBV7-2|TRBJ2-1
CASSLAPTGLAAYNEQFF
>TRBV5-1|TRBJ2-1
CASSAGTSGNNEQFF
>TRBV29-1|TRBJ2-1
CSVDLPGTESSYNEQFF
>TRBV12-3/TRBV12-4|TRBJ2-7
CASSLTGVYYEQYF
>TRBV7-2|TRBJ2-5
CASSLHYSGETQYF
>TRBV3-1|TRBJ2-1
CASSQVNSYNEQFF
>TRBV5-1|TRBJ2-1
CASSLEFQGTPYNEQFF
>TRBV11-2|TRBJ2-1
CASSSRLAPEQFF
>TRBV6-5|TRBJ1-2
CASSSRQGDGYTF
>TRBV2|TRBJ1-4
CASSRERNEKLFF
>TRBV10-3|TRBJ1-1
CAIRGFSEAFF
>TRBV3-1|TRBJ2-5
CASSQDTVLAGGFVETQYF
>TRBV27|TRBJ2-3
CASSIQGSGDTQYF
>TRBV20-1|TRBJ1-5
CSARAAGAGSNQPQHF
>TRBV5-1|TRBJ1-5
CASSFEGVGNQPQHF
>TRBV24-1|TRBJ2-7
CATSEVVNEQYF